This T cell receptor (beta chain) is drawn from a study of follicular helper T cells after annual influenza vaccination. Study results and limitations: Change in circulating plasmablasts correlated with ICOS+CD38+ cTfh clonality change.

This clone appeared a few times. Its antigen is currently unknown. The repertoire was sequenced with immunoSEQ multiplex PCR; TCRdb's copy has only in-frame clones and lacks some. The sample lists over 4,500 clones, 70% to 85% seen once, with approximately 2.2% in the top ten. The time point denotes: 2015-2016 season, pre-vaccination. Germline CDR1 SGHRS, CDR2 YFSETQ. The V and J ends lost 0 bases and 3 bases respectively, with 7 bases between them. The CDR3 sequence is 13 residues long. This specimen was CXCR5+ CD38- circulating T follicular helper cells from blood, taken on the day of influenza vaccination. Sample subset: circulating Tfh, non-naive CD4+CXCR5+PD-1+ (ICOS+CD38+ or ICOS-CD38-). This TCR was recovered from an adult who received the influenza vaccine. The V gene is TRBV5-1, the J gene TRBJ2-7; no definite D call. For the CDR3, the DNA is TGCGCCAGCAGCTTGGGCAACAGCTACGAGCAGTACTTC. It specifies CASSLGNSYEQYF.